The sequence of this T cell receptor beta chain was determined in a study of blood T cell repertoires in COVID-19. V lost 4 bases, J lost 2 bases, and 9 bases lay in between. CDR3 length: 13 residues. The V gene's germline CDR1 is SGHTA and CDR2 FQGNSA. This table comes from immunoSEQ multiplex PCR, and its TCRdb copy is limited to in-frame clones, with some not included. The sample shows more than 70,000 clones, 88% of them seen only once. The sequence was collected from a man aged 45 to 65 with active COVID-19. The V gene is TRBV7-2, the J gene TRBJ2-7; tentatively, D is TRBD1 (5 bases). The sequenced sample was peripheral blood. The CDR3 DNA is TGTGCCAGCAGCTCCGACAGTACCTACGAGCAGTACTTC. It codes for CASSSDSTYEQYF.